This T cell receptor beta chain was found in a study of T cells in Graves' hyperthyroidism and ophthalmopathy. Study context: At the time of initial diagnosis and before any treatment, peripheral blood was collected.

This clonotype has more than one count but fewer than ten. Template material for amplifying TCR beta CDR3 regions consisted of RNA transcripts. HTBI primers were the set used in a first-round RT-PCR of the TCR CDR3. A single record per CDR3 protein comes from TCRdb applying MiXCR to the multiplex PCR reads. The data show more than 450,000 distinct CDR3 sequences, about 14% seen once. The sequence derives from a woman aged 40-49 years with Graves' hyperthyroidism. Specimen: blood.

The CDR3 nucleotides are TGCAGCGCTACAGGGACCTACAATGAGCAGTTCTTC. Its translation is CSATGTYNEQFF. V gene TRBV29-1 combines with J gene TRBJ2-1; D may be TRBD1 (6 bases). Germline lookup yields CDR1 SQVTM and CDR2 ANQGSEA. The germline V and J ends were trimmed by 7 bases and 2 bases, with 9 bases remaining between them. The CDR3 has 12 amino acids.